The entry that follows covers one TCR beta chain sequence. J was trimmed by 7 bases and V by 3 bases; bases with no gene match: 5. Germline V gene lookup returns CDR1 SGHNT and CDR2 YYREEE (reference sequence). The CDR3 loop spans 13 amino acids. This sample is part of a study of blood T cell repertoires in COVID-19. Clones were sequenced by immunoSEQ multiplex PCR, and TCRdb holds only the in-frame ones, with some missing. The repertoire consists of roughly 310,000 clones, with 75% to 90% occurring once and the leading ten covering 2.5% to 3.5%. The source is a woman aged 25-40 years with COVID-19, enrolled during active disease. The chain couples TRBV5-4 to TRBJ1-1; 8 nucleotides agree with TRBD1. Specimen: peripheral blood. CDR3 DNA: TGTGCCAGCAGCTCTGGGACAGGCCGTGAAGCTTTCTTT. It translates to CASSSGTGREAFF.